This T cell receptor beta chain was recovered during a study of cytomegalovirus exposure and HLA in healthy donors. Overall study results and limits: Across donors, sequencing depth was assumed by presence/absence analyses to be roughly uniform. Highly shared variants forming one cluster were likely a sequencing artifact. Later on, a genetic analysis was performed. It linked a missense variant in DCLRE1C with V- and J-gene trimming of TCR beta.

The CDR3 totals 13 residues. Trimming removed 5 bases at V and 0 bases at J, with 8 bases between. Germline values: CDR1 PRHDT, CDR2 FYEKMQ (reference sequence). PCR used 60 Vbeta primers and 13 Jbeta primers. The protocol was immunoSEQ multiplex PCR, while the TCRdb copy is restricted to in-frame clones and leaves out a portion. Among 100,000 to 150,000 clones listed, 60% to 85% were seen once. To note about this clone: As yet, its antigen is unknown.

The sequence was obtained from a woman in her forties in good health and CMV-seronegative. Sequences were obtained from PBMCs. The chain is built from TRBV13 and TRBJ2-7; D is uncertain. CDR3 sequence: CASSISNSYEQYF. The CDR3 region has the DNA TGTGCCAGCAGCATCAGTAACTCCTACGAGCAGTACTTC.